This is a list of T cell receptor beta chains from one sample in a study of beta chain features in type 1 diabetes. Libraries were prepared by immunoSEQ multiplex PCR; TCRdb keeps only in-frame clonotypes and omits some of them. The data hold 850,000 to 900,000 clones, with roughly 17% observed a single time. The specimen was naive CD4+ T cells from blood. The receptors shown here come from a woman aged 18-29 years in good health. Each CDR3 is given with its conserved first and last residue. D genes are given only for firm matches. Clone size, where shown, is once, few, many, or a class for clones that have expanded.

J gene	clone size	D gene	V gene	CDR3 DNA	CDR3 protein
TRBJ1-1	.	.	TRBV7-9	TGTGCCAGCAGCCCAGGCAGGGAGAACACTGAAGCTTTCTTT	CASSPGRENTEAFF
TRBJ1-2	.	.	TRBV5-1	TGCGCCAGCAGCTTGGCAGAGCCTAACTATGGCTACACCTTC	CASSLAEPNYGYTF
TRBJ2-3	.	TRBD2	TRBV4-3	TGCGCCAGCAGCCAAGGGCTAGCGGGGACAGATACGCAGTATTTT	CASSQGLAGTDTQYF
TRBJ2-4	.	TRBD1	TRBV28	TGTGCCAGCACTGACGGTGGACAGGGCCGGACCAAAAACATTCAGTACTTC	CASTDGGQGRTKNIQYF
TRBJ2-5	few	.	TRBV5-1	TGCGCCAGCAGCTTTTCTTCAGGGGAGAGAGAGACCCAGTACTTC	CASSFSSGERETQYF
TRBJ2-2	.	TRBD2	TRBV19	TGTGCCAGTAGTCGTCTAGCGGGATGGGTCACCGGGGAGCTGTTTTTT	CASSRLAGWVTGELFF
TRBJ2-4	few	.	TRBV7-2	TGTGCCAGCAGCCCTGACGGGCCCTACTTGGGCATTCAGTACTTC	CASSPDGPYLGIQYF
TRBJ2-5	.	TRBD2	TRBV5-1	TGCGCCAGCAGCTTGTCGACTAGCTTGGGGACCCAGTACTTC	CASSLSTSLGTQYF
TRBJ2-5	.	TRBD2	TRBV5-4	TGTGCCAGCAGCCTAGGACTAGCGGGAGGCCAAGAGACCCAGTACTTC	CASSLGLAGGQETQYF
TRBJ1-2	.	.	TRBV20-1	TGCAGTGATGTCGGTAACTATGGCTACACCTTC	CSDVGNYGYTF
TRBJ2-5	few	.	TRBV4-2	TGTGCCAGCAGCCAAGAACGGGCCTCACTATCCCAAGAGACCCAGTACTTC	CASSQERASLSQETQYF
TRBJ2-5	.	TRBD2	TRBV2	TGTGCCAGCTGCCCGTGGGCGGGAGAAGAGACCCAGTACTTC	CASCPWAGEETQYF
TRBJ2-1	.	.	TRBV27	TGTGCCAGCAATTCCCGGGCCTCTCCTAATGAGCAGTTCTTC	CASNSRASPNEQFF
TRBJ1-1	.	.	TRBV2	TGTGCCAGCATTCGACAGGTATTGAACACTGAAGCTTTCTTT	CASIRQVLNTEAFF
TRBJ2-2	few	.	TRBV28	TGTGCCAGCAGTTTCCCTTACCGCGGGGAGCTGTTTTTT	CASSFPYRGELFF
TRBJ2-4	few	TRBD1	TRBV7-2	TGTGCCAGCAGCGAGGACAGGGGTAGGGTAAACATTCAGTACTTC	CASSEDRGRVNIQYF
TRBJ2-5	.	.	TRBV5-6	TGTGCCAGCAGCTTGGGAAAAAGAGAGACCCAGTACTTC	CASSLGKRETQYF
TRBJ2-2	.	.	TRBV9	TGTGCCAGCAGCGTAGCAGGGTGGACCGGGGAGCTGTTTTTT	CASSVAGWTGELFF